These 17 T cell receptor beta chains were all obtained from the same sample, sequenced in a study of molecular identifiers for immune sequencing clone quantification. From the PCR reads, TCRdb called clonotypes with MiXCR, one entry per CDR3 protein. The sample lists more than 450,000 distinct CDR3 sequences, about 22% occurring once. What was sequenced was naive CD8+ T cells from blood, with Jurkat cell RNA spiked in. The subset: FACS-sorted CD8+CD4-CCR7+CD45RA+ naive T cells. These receptors originate from a human donor in good health. Some libraries in this study had Jurkat cell RNA spiked in.

In its sample, this clonotype was seen many times. The chain has TRBV20-1 and TRBJ2-7, with 11 positions matching TRBD2. V dropped 3 bases and J dropped 6; count of bases not matched to a gene: 16. CDR3 length: 17 residues. Germline V gene lookup returns CDR1 DFQATT and CDR2 SNEGSKA (reference sequence). In DNA, the CDR3 is TGCAGTGCTAGTTCACTAGCGGGGGCTTTAAGGGCAGGCGAGCAGTACTTC. The encoded protein is CSASSLAGALRAGEQYF.

This clonotype was found many times. The chain has TRBV5-1 and TRBJ2-3, with TRBD2 identical over 7 bases. Trimming at V came to 4 bases and at J to 3 bases, leaving 5 bases not matched to a gene. Germline CDR1 and CDR2: SGHRS and YFSETQ. This CDR3 comprises 14 residues. CDR3 amino acids: CASSVAGETDTQYF. The CDR3, as DNA: TGCGCCAGCAGCGTGGCGGGAGAGACAGATACGCAGTATTTT. Using reference TRBV5-1 and TRBJ2-3 for the parts outside the CDR3, the full variable domain is KAGVTQTPRYLIKTRGQQVTLSCSPISGHRSVSWYQQTPGQGLQFLFEYFSETQRNKGNFPGRFSGRQFSNSRSEMNVSTLELGDSALYLCASSVAGETDTQYFGPGTRLTVL.

The table lists this clonotype with many counts. The V call is TRBV5-4, the J call TRBJ2-3; TRBD1 or TRBD2 may be the D gene (5 bases each). Germline values: CDR1 SGHNT, CDR2 YYREEE (reference sequence). The CDR3 loop spans 15 amino acids. Trimming cost V 4 bases and J 4 bases, with 16 bases left between them. CDR3 sequence: CASSRRDQSPDTQYF. CDR3 sequence (DNA): TGTGCCAGCAGCCGACGGGACCAGAGCCCAGATACGCAGTATTTT.

Worth noting for this clonotype: Being one base from a much bigger clone, this may be a read error. This chain joins TRBV12-3 or TRBV12-4 and TRBJ2-7; D gene uncertain. The CDR3 is 12 residues long. The CDR3 spells CACSGPSYEQYF. CDR3 nucleotide sequence: TGTGCCTGCAGTGGTCCCTCCTACGAGCAGTACTTC.

V and J are TRBV24-1 and TRBJ2-5; D not resolved. Trimming stripped 5 bases from V and 0 bases from J, with 9 bases between. The V gene's germline CDR1 is KGHDR and CDR2 SFDVKD. CDR3 size: 14 residues. The CDR3 nucleotides are TGTGCCACCAGTGGACCGACGGACCAAGAGACCCAGTACTTC. Translating gives CATSGPTDQETQYF.

This clonotype was detected only a few times. The V call is TRBV27, the J call TRBJ2-7; D possibly corresponds to TRBD1 (6 bases). V lost 5 bases and J 3 bases, leaving 14 bases between the germline ends. This CDR3 region has 14 residues. Germline V gives CDR1 MNHEY, CDR2 SMNVEV (reference sequence). DNA of the CDR3: TGTGCCAGCAGTGCGCAGGACAGAATCTACGAGCAGTACTTC. This gives the protein CASSAQDRIYEQYF.

The chain links TRBV30 to TRBJ1-2; D is ambiguous. The CDR3 covers 12 residues. Trimming cost V 4 bases and J 4 bases, with 10 bases left between them. CDR1 and CDR2 from the germline V gene are GTSNPN and SVGIG (reference sequence). CDR3 nucleotides: TGTGCCTGGAAATTTCTTACCTATGGCTACACCTTC. It codes for CAWKFLTYGYTF.

This clonotype was seen ten or more times. The chain employs TRBV25-1 and TRBJ1-1, with 7 bases identical to TRBD1. The CDR3 has 14 amino acids. The J segment lost 1 base and the V segment lost 6 bases, leaving 5 bases of the junction unmatched. CDR1 is MGHDK and CDR2 is SYGVNS in the germline V gene. The CDR3 DNA follows: TGTGCCAGCAGGAAACAGGGGCCGAACACTGAAGCTTTCTTT. Translation: CASRKQGPNTEAFF.

There are many counts of this clonotype. This chain joins TRBV7-9 and TRBJ1-1; 10 bases match TRBD1. The CDR3 runs to 14 residues. Trimming took 3 bases from V and 6 from J; bases not matched to a gene: 4. CDR1 and CDR2 from the germline V gene are SEHNR and FQNEAQ (reference sequence). The CDR3 DNA is TGTGCCAGCAGCTTTTCAGACAGGGGGCCTGAAGCTTTCTTT. It translates to CASSFSDRGPEAFF.

The rearrangement links TRBV7-9 to TRBJ1-2; D gene ambiguous. This CDR3 is built from 12 residues. Trimming pared 5 bases from V and 7 bases from J, leaving 11 bases between. Germline CDR1 SEHNR, CDR2 FQNEAQ (reference sequence). The CDR3: CASSPYYVGYTF. The CDR3 DNA is TGTGCCAGCAGCCCCTATTATGTTGGCTACACCTTC.

This clonotype was seen only a few times. The chain carries TRBV29-1 and TRBJ1-2, with D possibly matching TRBD1 (6 bases). The CDR3 has 11 residues. Germline V gives CDR1 SQVTM, CDR2 ANQGSEA. Trimming took off 4 bases at V and 5 bases at J, with 8 bases between the two ends. In nucleotides, the CDR3 is TGCAGCGTTGTTACAGGGTATGGCTACACCTTC. Amino acids: CSVVTGYGYTF.

This clonotype showed up just a few times. The chain is built from TRBV14 and TRBJ1-2; weak D call: TRBD1 (5 bases). The CDR3 has 14 amino acids. The V end was cut by 4 bases, the J end by 10 bases, with 19 bases between. Germline loops: CDR1 SGHDN, CDR2 FVKESK. The CDR3 DNA reads TGTGCCAGCAGCCTCGCTGGGGCAGCAGAAGTCTACACCTTC. Encoded protein: CASSLAGAAEVYTF.

Concerning this clonotype: Being one base from a much bigger clone, this may be a read error. V and J are TRBV12-3 or TRBV12-4 and TRBJ2-2; weak D call: TRBD2 (6 bases). The CDR3 loop spans 15 amino acids. V lost 2 bases and J 3 bases, leaving 10 bases between the germline ends. The CDR3 DNA sequence: TGTGCCAGCAGTTTACGCAGGGAGGACACCGGGGAGCTGTTTTTT. This translates into CASSLRREDTGELFF.

The sample holds many counts of this clonotype. This sequence joins TRBV7-2 and TRBJ2-7; D unresolved. Trimming removed 5 bases at V and 6 bases at J, with 14 bases between. Per the germline V gene, CDR1 is SGHTA and CDR2 is FQGNSA. CDR3 length equals 13 residues. CDR3 region: CASSTISDGEQYF. In DNA form, the CDR3 reads TGTGCCAGCAGCACAATCTCAGACGGCGAGCAGTACTTC.

J is TRBJ2-7 and V is TRBV4-1, with D perhaps matching TRBD1 (6 bases). This CDR3 comprises 15 residues. CDR1 is MGHRA and CDR2 is YSYEKL in the germline V gene. Trimming cost V 0 bases and J 3 bases, with 12 bases left between them. The CDR3 bases are TGCGCCAGCAGCCAAGAGAGGACAGAGGGCTACGAGCAGTACTTC. Amino acids: CASSQERTEGYEQYF.

In its sample, this clonotype was seen a few times. V is TRBV19 and J is TRBJ2-7; TRBD1 is a possible D gene (5 bases). V was clipped by 5 bases and J by 0 bases, with 11 bases between them. The CDR3 loop spans 14 amino acids. Germline values: CDR1 LNHDA, CDR2 SQIVND (reference sequence). CDR3 sequence: CASSGNRNSYEQYF. The CDR3 coding sequence is TGTGCCAGTAGTGGCAACAGGAACTCCTACGAGCAGTACTTC.

As concerns this clonotype: With a much larger clone just one base away, this may be a read error. This likely comes from a read error, as the CDR3 has no conserved phenylalanine or tryptophan at its end. V and J are TRBV20-1 and TRBJ2-3, with 13 bases aligning to TRBD2. Germline CDR1 DFQATT, CDR2 SNEGSKA (reference sequence). V was pared by 6 bases and J by 3 bases, with 3 bases of the junction left unmatched. CDR3 length: 14 residues. CDR3 region: CSARTSGSTDTQYV. The CDR3 DNA follows: TGCAGTGCCAGGACTAGCGGGAGTACAGATACGCAGTATGTT.